Reported below is one T cell receptor beta chain. TCRdb's copy holds only in-frame clones and misses some; the assay was immunoSEQ multiplex PCR. This table holds more than 120,000 clones, around nine tenths found once. These data belong to a study of cytomegalovirus exposure and HLA in healthy donors. Study overall: The roughly 130 validation repertoires used the same platform as the roughly 700 first-cohort repertoires (as reported by a later analysis).

Per germline, CDR1 KGHSH and CDR2 LQKENI. This CDR3 region has 14 residues. V gave up 2 bases and J gave up 6 bases; unmatched junction bases: 2. The donors were in the approximately 120-subject validation cohort, distinct from the roughly 600-subject first cohort. Sequencing input: PBMCs. The V gene is TRBV18, the J gene TRBJ2-1; 9 bases are shared with TRBD2. The receptor's source is a man in his late teens or twenties in good health and CMV-seropositive. For the CDR3, the DNA is TGTGCCAGCTCACCAGGGACTAGCCCCAATGAGCAGTTCTTC. Amino acid sequence: CASSPGTSPNEQFF.